This TCR beta chain derives from a study of blood T cell repertoires in COVID-19 (dated by TCRdb to the early 2020s). Regarding the complete study: The collaborator samples originated in the United States, Italy and Spain and spanned the acute and convalescent phases of COVID-19. The material from the prospective study consisted of cDNA or gDNA derived from T cells, B-cell-depleted T cells, or PBMCs. Deeply sampled blood TCRbeta repertoires from subjects exposed to, actively infected with, or recovered from COVID-19 were included in the dataset. A freely available public database, intended as a resource for researchers studying the immune response to SARS-CoV-2, is where the repertoires were released. Samples came from the ongoing ImmuneRACE study (first 160 participants) plus 1,254 subjects from 6 global collaborators. Nearly every sample came with metadata listing a de-identified subject ID, COVID-19 status, age in years and sex. Where available, HLA class I and class II types were obtained from metadata supplied by the sample provider rather than from assay-based typing.

The collaborating institutions used their own protocols to collect whole blood in K2EDTA tubes. For TCRbeta analysis, collaborators shipped samples in one of three forms: frozen whole blood, isolated PBMCs, or DNA extracted from either of those sample types. Note on this clone: Its antigen has not been determined. Base qualities are missing; no much larger clone stands one base away.

Broader findings and caveats from the paper: The amount of clinical and demographic metadata varied by source and participant and was provided uncurated.

The immunoSEQ Assay, a bias-controlled multiplex PCR, was used to amplify TCRbeta CDR3 regions from genomic DNA. Processing in the source paper ran as follows. The number of nucleated cells in each sample was estimated by amplification of reference gene primers within the assay. To quantify the absolute abundance of each unique TCRbeta CDR3 rearrangement, sequence reads were collapsed and filtered. Productive Simpson clonality was computed per sample as the square root of Simpson's diversity index over productive rearrangements. The source is immuneACCESS, and TCRdb retained only in-frame sequences with V and J called. Part of the clones is not carried over; for the studies checked, unresolved V genes explain less than half of this, and the remainder is unexplained. V, J and clone size are taken as reported in that table, and D and trimming were inferred from the DNA itself. Across this sample there are about 210,000 clones, with approximately 80% seen only once. 9.5% to 15% of the sample goes to the ten largest clones.

Via the germline V gene, CDR1 is SNHLY and CDR2 FYNNEI. Its CDR3 holds 15 amino acids, cysteine through phenylalanine. The read is trimmed to its CDR3 DNA, 45 bases read in frame from base 1. V is cut by 3 bases and J by 7 bases, and the space between the germline ends is 15 bases. Material for sequencing was peripheral blood. The V and J genes are TRBV2 and TRBJ2-2; a tentative D match to TRBD1 spans 6 bases. The receptor was isolated from a human donor in a cohort sampled during active COVID-19. The DNA reads TGTGCCAGCAGTGAGAAAACAGGGCTGGACGGGGAGCTGTTTTTT. Its translation reads: CASSEKTGLDGELFF.